The next 8 T cell receptor beta chains were all read from a single sample in a study of beta chain features in type 1 diabetes. Study results and limitations: TCRB CDR3 length was moderately but significantly reduced in all four CD4+ subsets of Type 1 diabetes patients.

No antigen has been identified for these receptors. The isolated RNA, all of it, was reverse transcribed, so expressed TCRB transcripts were what got sequenced. Clones were read by immunoSEQ multiplex PCR, and TCRdb kept only the in-frame ones, dropping some. The table includes around 30,000 clones, roughly two thirds detected once. The sequencing input was Tregs from blood. The receptors come from a woman in her thirties with type 1 diabetes.

V is TRBV28 and J is TRBJ1-2; a possible D gene is TRBD1 (5 bases). Per the germline V gene, CDR1 is MDHEN and CDR2 is SYDVKM. V was cut by 6 bases and J by 5 bases, with 10 bases left in between. The CDR3 loop spans 12 amino acids. CDR3 DNA sequence: TGTGCCAGCAGCCCCCGGGGGTATGGCTACACCTTC. Translated, it gives CASSPRGYGYTF.

The chain recombines TRBV7-9 with TRBJ1-2; no firm D call. The V end was cut by 5 bases, the J end by 4 bases, with 11 bases between. This CDR3 comprises 13 residues. Germline values: CDR1 SEHNR, CDR2 FQNEAQ (reference sequence). The DNA of the CDR3 is TGTGCCAGCAGCCTAGACATCTCCTATGGCTACACCTTC. This gives the protein CASSLDISYGYTF.

The V and J genes are TRBV19 and TRBJ2-1; no definite D call. CDR3 length: 15 amino acids. Germline V gives CDR1 LNHDA, CDR2 SQIVND (reference sequence). The V gene lost 1 base and the J gene lost 4 bases, with 11 bases spanning the gap. The chain's CDR3 is CASSIGFTNYNEQFF. The CDR3 DNA sequence: TGTGCCAGTAGTATAGGTTTTACTAATTACAATGAGCAGTTCTTC. The variable domain in full, completed from reference TRBV19 and TRBJ2-1, reads DGGITQSPKYLFRKEGQNVTLSCEQNLNHDAMYWYRQDPGQGLRLIYYSQIVNDFQKGDIAEGYSVSREKKESFPLTVTSAQKNPTAFYLCASSIGFTNYNEQFFGPGTRLTVL.

The rearrangement joins TRBV9 to TRBJ2-1; unclear D gene. CDR3 length equals 14 residues. V lost 0 bases and J 4 bases, leaving 8 bases between the germline ends. Germline V gene sequence: CDR1 SGDLS, CDR2 YYNGEE. This chain's CDR3 is CASSVGDSYNEQFF. In DNA, the CDR3 is TGTGCCAGCAGCGTAGGAGACTCTTACAATGAGCAGTTCTTC.

J is TRBJ2-7 and V is TRBV18, with TRBD1 matching over 9 bases. The V and J ends lost 3 bases and 5 bases, in that order; junction bases with no gene match: 2. CDR1 is KGHSH, CDR2 LQKENI, per germline. The CDR3 covers 13 residues. The CDR3 sequence: CASSPGQGDEQYF. The CDR3 DNA sequence: TGTGCCAGCTCACCGGGACAGGGTGACGAGCAGTACTTC. The full variable domain, with the rest looked up from reference TRBV18 and TRBJ2-7, is NAGVMQNPRHLVRRRGQEARLRCSPMKGHSHVYWYRQLPEEGLKFMVYLQKENIIDESGMPKERFSAEFPKEGPSILRIQQVVRGDSAAYFCASSPGQGDEQYFGPGTRLTVT.

The chain has TRBV28 and TRBJ2-5; no definite D call. The end of the DNA aligns better with TRBJ2-7, so the J call may be wrong. CDR1 is MDHEN, CDR2 SYDVKM, per germline. The CDR3 has 11 amino acids. CDR3 in amino acids: CASTKFYEQYF. The CDR3 coding sequence is TGTGCCAGCACCAAGTTCTACGAGCAGTACTTC.

The chain has TRBV6-1 and TRBJ2-7; 10 bases map to TRBD1. The CDR3 length is 15 residues. Germline CDR1 and CDR2: MNHNS and SASEGT. J was trimmed by 3 bases and V by 1 base; bases with no gene match: 3. This chain's CDR3 is CASSEGGQGFYEQYF. The CDR3 bases are TGTGCCAGCAGTGAAGGGGGACAGGGGTTCTACGAGCAGTACTTC.

The sample holds a few counts of this clone. This rearrangement joins TRBV19 to TRBJ1-1, with D unresolved. The CDR3 is made up of 14 amino acids. The germline V gene has CDR1 LNHDA and CDR2 SQIVND (reference sequence). The V and J ends lost 9 bases and 2 bases respectively, with 16 bases between them. The CDR3 reads CASSQLTSNTEAFF. The CDR3 DNA is TGTGCCAGCAGCCAGTTGACAAGTAACACTGAAGCTTTCTTT.